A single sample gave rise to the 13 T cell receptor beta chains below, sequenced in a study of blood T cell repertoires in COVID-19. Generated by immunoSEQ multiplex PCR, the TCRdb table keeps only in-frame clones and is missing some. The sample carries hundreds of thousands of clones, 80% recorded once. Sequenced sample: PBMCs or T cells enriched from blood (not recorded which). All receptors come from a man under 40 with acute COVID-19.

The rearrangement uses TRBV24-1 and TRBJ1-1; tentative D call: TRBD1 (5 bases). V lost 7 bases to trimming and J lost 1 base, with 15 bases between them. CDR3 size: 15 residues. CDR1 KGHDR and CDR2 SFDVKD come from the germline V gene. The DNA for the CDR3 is TGTGCCACCAGCAGTCCGGGACTTAAGAACACTGAAGCTTTCTTT. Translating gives CATSSPGLKNTEAFF.

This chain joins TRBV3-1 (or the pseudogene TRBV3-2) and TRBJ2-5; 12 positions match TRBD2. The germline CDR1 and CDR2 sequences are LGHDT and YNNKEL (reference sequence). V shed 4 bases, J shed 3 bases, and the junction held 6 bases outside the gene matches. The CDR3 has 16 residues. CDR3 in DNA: TGTGCCAGCAGCCCTGGGTGGACTAGCGGGGAAGAGACCCAGTACTTC. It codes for CASSPGWTSGEETQYF.

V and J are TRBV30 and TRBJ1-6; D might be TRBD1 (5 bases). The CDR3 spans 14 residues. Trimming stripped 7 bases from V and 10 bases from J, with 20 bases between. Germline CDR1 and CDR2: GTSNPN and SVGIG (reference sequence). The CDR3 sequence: CASVAGTAGSPLHF. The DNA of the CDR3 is TGTGCCTCAGTAGCCGGGACGGCGGGATCACCCCTCCACTTT.

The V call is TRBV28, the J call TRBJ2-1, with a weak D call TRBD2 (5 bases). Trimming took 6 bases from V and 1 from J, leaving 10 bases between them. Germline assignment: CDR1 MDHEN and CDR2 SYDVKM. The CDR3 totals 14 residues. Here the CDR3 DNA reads TGTGCCAGCAGAGTCGGGGATTCCTACAATGAGCAGTTCTTC. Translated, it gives CASRVGDSYNEQFF.

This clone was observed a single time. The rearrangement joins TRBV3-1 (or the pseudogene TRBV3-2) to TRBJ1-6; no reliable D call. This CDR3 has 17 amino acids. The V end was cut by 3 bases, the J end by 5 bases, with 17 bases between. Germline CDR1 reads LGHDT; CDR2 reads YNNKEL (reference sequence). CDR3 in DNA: TGTGCCAGCAGCCACACACCTTTCGGGTTTGATAATTCACCCCTCCACTTT. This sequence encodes CASSHTPFGFDNSPLHF.

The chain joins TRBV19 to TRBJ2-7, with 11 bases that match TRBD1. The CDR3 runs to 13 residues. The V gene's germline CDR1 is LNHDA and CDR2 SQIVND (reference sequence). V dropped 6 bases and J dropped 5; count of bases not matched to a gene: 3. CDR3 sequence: CASRKDRGHEQYF. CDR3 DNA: TGTGCCAGTAGGAAGGACAGGGGGCACGAGCAGTACTTC.

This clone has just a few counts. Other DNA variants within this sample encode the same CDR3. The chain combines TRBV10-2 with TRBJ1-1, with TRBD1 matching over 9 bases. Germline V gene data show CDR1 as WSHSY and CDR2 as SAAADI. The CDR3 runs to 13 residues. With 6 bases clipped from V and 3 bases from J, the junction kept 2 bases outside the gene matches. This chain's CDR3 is CASRDRGYTEAFF. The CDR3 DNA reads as TGCGCCAGCAGGGACAGGGGCTACACTGAAGCTTTCTTT.

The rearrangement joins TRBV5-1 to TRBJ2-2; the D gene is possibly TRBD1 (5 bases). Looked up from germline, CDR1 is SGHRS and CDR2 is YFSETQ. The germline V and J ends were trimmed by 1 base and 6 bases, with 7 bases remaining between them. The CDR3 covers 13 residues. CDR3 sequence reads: CASSLTGAGELFF. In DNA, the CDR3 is TGCGCCAGCAGCTTGACAGGCGCCGGGGAGCTGTTTTTT.

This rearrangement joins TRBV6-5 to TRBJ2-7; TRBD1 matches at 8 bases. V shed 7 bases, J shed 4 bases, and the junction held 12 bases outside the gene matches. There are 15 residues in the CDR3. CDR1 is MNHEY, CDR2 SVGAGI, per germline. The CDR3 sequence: CASTYTGQDDYEQYF. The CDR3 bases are TGTGCCAGCACTTATACGGGACAGGACGATTACGAGCAGTACTTC.

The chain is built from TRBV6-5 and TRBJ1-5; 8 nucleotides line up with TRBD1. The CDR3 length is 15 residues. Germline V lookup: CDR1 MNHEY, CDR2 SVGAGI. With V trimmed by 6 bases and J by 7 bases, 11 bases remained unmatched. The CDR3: CASSSIQGAEQPQHF. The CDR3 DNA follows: TGTGCCAGCAGCTCTATCCAGGGGGCGGAACAGCCCCAGCATTTT.

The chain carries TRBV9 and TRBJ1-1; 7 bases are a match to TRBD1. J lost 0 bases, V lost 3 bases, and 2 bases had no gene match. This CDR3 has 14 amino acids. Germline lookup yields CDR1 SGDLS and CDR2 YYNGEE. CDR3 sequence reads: CASSETGMNTEAFF. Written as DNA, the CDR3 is TGTGCCAGCAGCGAGACAGGGATGAACACTGAAGCTTTCTTT.

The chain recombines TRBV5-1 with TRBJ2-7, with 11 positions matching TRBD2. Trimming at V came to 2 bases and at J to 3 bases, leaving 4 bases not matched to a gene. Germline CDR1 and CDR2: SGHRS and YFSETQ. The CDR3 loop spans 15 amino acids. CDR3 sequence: CASSFFLAGGYEQYF. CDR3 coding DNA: TGCGCCAGCAGCTTTTTCCTAGCGGGGGGCTACGAGCAGTACTTC.

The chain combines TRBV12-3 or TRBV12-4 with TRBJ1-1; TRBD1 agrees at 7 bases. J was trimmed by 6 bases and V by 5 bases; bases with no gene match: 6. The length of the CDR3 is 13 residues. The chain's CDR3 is CASSPGTASEAFF. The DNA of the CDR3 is TGTGCCAGCAGTCCGGGGACAGCGTCTGAAGCTTTCTTT.